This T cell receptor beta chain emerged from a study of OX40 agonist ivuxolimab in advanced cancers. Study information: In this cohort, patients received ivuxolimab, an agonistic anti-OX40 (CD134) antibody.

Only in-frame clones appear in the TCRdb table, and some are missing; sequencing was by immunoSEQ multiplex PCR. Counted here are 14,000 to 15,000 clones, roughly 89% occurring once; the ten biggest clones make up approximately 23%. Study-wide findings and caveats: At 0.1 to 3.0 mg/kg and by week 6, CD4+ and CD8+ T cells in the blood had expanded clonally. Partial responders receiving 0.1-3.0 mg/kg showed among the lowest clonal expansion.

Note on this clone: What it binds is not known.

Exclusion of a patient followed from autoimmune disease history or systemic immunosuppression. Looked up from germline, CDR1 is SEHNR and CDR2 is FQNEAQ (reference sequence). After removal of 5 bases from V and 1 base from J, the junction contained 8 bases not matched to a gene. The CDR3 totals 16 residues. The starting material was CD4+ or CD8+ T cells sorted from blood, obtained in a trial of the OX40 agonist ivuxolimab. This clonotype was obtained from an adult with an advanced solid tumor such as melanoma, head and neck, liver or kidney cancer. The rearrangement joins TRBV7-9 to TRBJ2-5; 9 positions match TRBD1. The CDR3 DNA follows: TGTGCCAGCAGCCCCAGGACAGGGGTAGGCCAAGAGACCCAGTACTTC. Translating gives CASSPRTGVGQETQYF.